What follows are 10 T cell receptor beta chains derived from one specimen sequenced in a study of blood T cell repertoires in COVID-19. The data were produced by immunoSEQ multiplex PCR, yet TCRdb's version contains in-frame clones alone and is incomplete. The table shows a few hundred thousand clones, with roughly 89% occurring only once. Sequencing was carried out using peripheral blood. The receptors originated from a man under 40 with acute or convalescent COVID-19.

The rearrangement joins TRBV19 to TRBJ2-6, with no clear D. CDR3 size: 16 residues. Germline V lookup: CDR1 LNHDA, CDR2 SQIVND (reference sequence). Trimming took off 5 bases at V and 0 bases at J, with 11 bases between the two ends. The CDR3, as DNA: TGTGCCAGTAGTCATAAACGAGGCTCTGGGGCCAACGTCCTGACTTTC. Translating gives CASSHKRGSGANVLTF.

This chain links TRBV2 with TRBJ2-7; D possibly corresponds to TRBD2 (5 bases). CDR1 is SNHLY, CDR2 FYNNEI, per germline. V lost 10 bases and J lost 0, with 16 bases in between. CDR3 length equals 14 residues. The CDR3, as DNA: TGTGCCAACGGGATCTCGGAATTCTCCTACGAGCAGTACTTC. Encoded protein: CANGISEFSYEQYF.

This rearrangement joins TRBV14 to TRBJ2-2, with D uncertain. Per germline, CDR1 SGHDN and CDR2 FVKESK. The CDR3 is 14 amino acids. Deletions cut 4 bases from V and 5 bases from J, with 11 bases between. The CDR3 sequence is CASSPGRWTGELFF. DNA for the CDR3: TGTGCCAGCAGCCCAGGCCGCTGGACCGGGGAGCTGTTTTTT.

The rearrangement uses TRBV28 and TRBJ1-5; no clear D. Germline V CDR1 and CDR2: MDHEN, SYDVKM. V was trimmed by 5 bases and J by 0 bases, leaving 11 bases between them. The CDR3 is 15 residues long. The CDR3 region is CASSPNTGSNQPQHF. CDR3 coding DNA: TGTGCCAGCAGTCCGAACACGGGTAGCAATCAGCCCCAGCATTTT.

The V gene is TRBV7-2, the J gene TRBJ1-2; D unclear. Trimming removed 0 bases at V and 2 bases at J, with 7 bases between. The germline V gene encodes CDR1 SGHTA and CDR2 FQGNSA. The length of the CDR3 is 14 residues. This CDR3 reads CASSLAPANYGYTF. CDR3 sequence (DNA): TGTGCCAGCAGCTTAGCACCAGCGAACTATGGCTACACCTTC.

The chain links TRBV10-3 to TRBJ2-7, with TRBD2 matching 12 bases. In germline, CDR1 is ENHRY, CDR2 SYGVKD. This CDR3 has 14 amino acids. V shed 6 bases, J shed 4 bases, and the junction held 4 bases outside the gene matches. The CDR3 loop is CAISPSGREYEQYF. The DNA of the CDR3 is TGTGCCATCAGCCCTAGCGGGAGGGAATACGAGCAGTACTTC.

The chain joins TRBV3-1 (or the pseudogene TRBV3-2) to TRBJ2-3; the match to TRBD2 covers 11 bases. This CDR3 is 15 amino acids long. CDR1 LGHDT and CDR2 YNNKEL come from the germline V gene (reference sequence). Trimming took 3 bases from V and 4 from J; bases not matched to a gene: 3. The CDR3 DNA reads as TGTGCCAGCAGCCACATACTAGCGGGGGCAGATACGCAGTATTTT. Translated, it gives CASSHILAGADTQYF.

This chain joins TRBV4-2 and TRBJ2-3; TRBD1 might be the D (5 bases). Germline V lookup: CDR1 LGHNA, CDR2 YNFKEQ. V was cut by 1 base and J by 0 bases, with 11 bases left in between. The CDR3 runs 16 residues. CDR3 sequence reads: CASSQGVSGSTDTQYF. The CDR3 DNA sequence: TGTGCCAGCAGCCAAGGGGTTTCAGGGAGCACAGATACGCAGTATTTT.

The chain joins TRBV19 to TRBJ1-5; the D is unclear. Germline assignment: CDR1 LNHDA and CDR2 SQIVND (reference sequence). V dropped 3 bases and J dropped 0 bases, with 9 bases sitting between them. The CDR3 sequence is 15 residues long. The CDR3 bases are TGTGCCAGTAGTATGCAGGAATATAGCAATCAGCCCCAGCATTTT. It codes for CASSMQEYSNQPQHF.

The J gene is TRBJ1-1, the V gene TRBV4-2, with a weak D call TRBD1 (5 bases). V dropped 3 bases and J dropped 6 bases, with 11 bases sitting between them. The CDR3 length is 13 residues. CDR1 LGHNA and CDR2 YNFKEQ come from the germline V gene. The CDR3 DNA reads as TGTGCCAGCAGCCAGCTCAGGGCGGCTGAAGCTTTCTTT. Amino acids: CASSQLRAAEAFF.